The TCR beta chain described here comes from a study of T cell responses to AZD1222 COVID-19 vaccine. Across the whole study: Second-dose groups at about 4 or about 12 weeks were pooled.

Regarding this clone: Its antigen is undetermined.

Germline lookup yields CDR1 MDHEN and CDR2 SYDVKM. The CDR3 runs 14 residues. V shed 6 bases and J shed 4 bases, with 12 bases lying between them. Data came from immunoSEQ multiplex PCR; TCRdb stores just in-frame clones and leaves some out. Of approximately 100,000 clones listed, about 87% are singletons. General study points: Scientists sampled the repertoires only once the peak T cell response had passed. The donor cohort was predominantly white British with a female majority, and clonal diversity may have been underestimated. Of the AZD1222 recipients, only 6 or 7 were seropositive at baseline.

The gene calls are TRBV28 and TRBJ1-4, with a possible D match to TRBD1 (6 bases). The sample in question was peripheral blood, obtained on day 0 of AZD1222 vaccination. This sequence was found in an adult in good health. The CDR3 DNA reads as TGTGCCAGCAGCCTGACAGGACTTAATGAAAAACTGTTTTTT. This translates into CASSLTGLNEKLFF.